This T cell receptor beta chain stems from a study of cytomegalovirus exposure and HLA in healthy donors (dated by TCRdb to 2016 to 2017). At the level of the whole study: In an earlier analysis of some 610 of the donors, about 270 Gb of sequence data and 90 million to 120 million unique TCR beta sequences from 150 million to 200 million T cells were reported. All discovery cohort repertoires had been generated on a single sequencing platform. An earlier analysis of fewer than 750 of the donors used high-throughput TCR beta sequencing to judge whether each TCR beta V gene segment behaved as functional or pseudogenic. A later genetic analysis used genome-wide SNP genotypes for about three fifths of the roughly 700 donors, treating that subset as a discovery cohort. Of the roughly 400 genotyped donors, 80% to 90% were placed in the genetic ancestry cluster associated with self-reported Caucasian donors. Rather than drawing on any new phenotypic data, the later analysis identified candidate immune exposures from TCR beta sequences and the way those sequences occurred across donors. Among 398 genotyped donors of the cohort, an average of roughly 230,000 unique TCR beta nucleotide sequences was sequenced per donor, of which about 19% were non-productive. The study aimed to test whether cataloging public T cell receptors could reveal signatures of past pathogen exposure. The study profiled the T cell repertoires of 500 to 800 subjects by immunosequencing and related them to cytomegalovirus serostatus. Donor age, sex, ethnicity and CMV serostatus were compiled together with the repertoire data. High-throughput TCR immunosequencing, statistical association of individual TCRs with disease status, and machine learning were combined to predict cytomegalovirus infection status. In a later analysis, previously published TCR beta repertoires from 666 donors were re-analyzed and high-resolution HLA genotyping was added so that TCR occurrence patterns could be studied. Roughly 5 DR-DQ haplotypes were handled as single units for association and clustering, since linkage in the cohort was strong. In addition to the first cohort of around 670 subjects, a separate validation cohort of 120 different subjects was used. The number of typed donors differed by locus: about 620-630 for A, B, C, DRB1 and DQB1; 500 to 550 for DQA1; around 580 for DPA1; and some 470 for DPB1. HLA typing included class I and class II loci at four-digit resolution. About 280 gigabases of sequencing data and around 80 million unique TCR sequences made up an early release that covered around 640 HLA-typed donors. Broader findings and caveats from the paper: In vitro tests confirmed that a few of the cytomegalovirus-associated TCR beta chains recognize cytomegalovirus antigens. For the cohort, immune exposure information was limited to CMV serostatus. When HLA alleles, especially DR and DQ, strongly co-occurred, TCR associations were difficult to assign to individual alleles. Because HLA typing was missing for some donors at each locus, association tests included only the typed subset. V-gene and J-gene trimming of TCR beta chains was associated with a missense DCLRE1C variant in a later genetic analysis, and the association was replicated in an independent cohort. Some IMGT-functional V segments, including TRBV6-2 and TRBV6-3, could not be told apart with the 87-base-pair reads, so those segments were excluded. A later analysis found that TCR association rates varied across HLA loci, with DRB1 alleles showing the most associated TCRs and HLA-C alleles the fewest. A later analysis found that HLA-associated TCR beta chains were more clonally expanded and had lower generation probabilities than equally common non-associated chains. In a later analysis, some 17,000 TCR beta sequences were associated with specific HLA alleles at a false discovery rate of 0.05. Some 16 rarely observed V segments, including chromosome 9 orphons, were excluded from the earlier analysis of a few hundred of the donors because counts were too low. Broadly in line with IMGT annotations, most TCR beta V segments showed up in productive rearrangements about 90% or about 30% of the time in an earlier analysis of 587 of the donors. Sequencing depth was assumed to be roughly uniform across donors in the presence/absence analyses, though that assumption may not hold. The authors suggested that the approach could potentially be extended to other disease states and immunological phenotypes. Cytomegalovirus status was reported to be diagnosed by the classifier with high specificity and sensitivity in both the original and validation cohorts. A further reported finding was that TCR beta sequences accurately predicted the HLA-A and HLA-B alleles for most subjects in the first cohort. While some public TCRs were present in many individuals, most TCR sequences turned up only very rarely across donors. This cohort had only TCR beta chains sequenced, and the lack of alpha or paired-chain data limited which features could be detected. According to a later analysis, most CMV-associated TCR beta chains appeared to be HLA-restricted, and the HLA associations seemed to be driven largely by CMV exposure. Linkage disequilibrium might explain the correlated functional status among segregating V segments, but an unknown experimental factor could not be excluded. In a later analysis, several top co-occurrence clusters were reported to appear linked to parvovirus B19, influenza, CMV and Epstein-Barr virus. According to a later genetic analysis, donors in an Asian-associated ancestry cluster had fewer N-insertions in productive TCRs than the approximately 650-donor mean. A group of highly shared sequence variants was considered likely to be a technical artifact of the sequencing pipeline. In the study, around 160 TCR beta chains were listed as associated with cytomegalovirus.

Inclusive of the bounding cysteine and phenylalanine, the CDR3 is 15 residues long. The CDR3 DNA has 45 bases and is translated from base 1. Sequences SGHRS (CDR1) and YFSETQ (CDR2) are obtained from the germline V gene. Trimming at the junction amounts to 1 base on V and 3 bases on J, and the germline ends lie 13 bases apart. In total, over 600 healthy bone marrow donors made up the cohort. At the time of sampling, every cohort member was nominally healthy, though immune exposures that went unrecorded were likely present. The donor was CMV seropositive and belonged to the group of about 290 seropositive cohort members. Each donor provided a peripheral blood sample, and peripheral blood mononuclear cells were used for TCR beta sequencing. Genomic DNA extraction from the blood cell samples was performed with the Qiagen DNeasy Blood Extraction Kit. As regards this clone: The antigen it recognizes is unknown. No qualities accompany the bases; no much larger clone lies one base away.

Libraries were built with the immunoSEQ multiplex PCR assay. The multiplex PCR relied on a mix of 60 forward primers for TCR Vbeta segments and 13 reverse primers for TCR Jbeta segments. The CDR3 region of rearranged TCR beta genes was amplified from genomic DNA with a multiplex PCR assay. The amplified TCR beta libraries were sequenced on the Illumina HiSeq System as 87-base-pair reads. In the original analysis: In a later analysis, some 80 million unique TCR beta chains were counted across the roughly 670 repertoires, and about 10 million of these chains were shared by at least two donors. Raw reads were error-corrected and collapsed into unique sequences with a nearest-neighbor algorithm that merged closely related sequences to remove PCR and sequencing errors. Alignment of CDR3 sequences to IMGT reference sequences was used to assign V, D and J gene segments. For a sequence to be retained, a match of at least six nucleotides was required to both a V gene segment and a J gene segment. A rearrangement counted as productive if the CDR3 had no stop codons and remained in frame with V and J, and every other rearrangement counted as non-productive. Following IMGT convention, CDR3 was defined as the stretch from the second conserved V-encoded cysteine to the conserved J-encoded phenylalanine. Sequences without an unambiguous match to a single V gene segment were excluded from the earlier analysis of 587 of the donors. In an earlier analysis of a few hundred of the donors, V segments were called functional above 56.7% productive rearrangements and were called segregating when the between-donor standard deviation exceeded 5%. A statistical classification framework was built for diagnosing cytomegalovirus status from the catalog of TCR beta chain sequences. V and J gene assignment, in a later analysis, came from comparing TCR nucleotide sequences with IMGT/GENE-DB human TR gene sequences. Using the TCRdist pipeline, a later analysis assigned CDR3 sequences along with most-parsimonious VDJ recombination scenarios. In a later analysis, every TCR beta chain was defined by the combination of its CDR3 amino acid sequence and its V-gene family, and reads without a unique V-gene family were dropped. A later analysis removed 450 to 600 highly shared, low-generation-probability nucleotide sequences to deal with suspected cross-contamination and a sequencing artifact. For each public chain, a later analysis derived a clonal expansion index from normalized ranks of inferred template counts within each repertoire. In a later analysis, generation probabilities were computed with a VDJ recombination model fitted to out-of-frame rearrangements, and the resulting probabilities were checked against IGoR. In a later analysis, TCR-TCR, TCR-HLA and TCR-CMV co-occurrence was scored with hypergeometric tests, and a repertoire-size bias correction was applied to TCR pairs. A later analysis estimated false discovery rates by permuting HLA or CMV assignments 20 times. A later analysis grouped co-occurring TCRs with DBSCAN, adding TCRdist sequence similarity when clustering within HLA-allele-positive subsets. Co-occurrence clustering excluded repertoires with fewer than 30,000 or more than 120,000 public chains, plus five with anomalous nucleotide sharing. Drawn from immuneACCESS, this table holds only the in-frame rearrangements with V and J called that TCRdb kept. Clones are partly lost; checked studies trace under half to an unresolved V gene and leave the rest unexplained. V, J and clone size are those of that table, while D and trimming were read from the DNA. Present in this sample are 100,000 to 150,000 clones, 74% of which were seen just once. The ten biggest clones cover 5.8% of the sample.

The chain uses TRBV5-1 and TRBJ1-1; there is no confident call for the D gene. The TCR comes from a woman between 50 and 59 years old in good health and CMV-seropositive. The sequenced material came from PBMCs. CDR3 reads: CASSLLGESYTEAFF. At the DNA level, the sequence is TGCGCCAGCAGCTTGTTGGGAGAATCTTACACTGAAGCTTTCTTT.